These T cell receptor beta chains were read from a single sample in a study of T cell repertoires in cytomegalovirus infection. In TCRdb, the reads were re-called with MiXCR into one record per CDR3 protein. The repertoire holds approximately 320,000 distinct CDR3 sequences, with 9.5% as singletons. Source material: PBMCs. These receptor sequences come from a human donor in good health (CMV status not recorded). Some clones in this sample may be carry-over from other donors' samples. Each CDR3 is given with its conserved first and last residue. Each record gives: clone size, CDR3 length, J gene, D gene, V gene, CDR3 DNA, CDR3 protein. The D gene is left open where the match is weak. The size of a clone is reported for some rows only, either as once, few or many, or as a class for expanded clones.

many,15,TRBJ1-4,NA,TRBV7-2,TGTGCCAGCAGCGCGACAGGTTCAACTAATGAAAAACTGTTTTTT,CASSATGSTNEKLFF
many,15,TRBJ1-5,NA,TRBV7-2,TGTGCCAGCAGCTTAGCGGCGAACAGCTTTCAGCCCCAGCATTTT,CASSLAANSFQPQHF
NA,15,TRBJ2-3,TRBD1,TRBV20-1,TGCAGTGCTAACCGGGACAGGGGGCTCACAGATACGCAGTATTTT,CSANRDRGLTDTQYF
NA,17,TRBJ2-7,TRBD1,TRBV7-4,TGTGCCAGCAGCTTAGGAGGGGCACAGGGGGCGAGAAACGAGCAGTACTTC,CASSLGGAQGARNEQYF
NA,17,TRBJ1-3,TRBD1,TRBV7-2,TGTGCCAGCAGCAACCCACAGGGGGCTCGTTCTGGAAACACCATATATTTT,CASSNPQGARSGNTIYF
NA,16,TRBJ1-5,NA,TRBV20-1,TGCAGTGCTAGTCGCTTAGGGGGGAATAGCAATCAGCCCCAGCATTTT,CSASRLGGNSNQPQHF
NA,19,TRBJ2-7,NA,TRBV28,TGTGCCAGCAGTTGGAGTCTCTCTCCCACTGGGAGGACTTCCTACGAGCAGTACTTC,CASSWSLSPTGRTSYEQYF
many,17,TRBJ1-1,TRBD1,TRBV7-2,TGTGCCAGCAGCTTATCCAGACAGGGCCGTAGGAACACTGAAGCTTTCTTT,CASSLSRQGRRNTEAFF
NA,18,TRBJ2-5,TRBD2,TRBV4-2,TGTGCCAGCAGCCAAGATCGACTAGCGGGGGGAGTTGGGGAGACCCAGTACTTC,CASSQDRLAGGVGETQYF
NA,14,TRBJ2-5,NA,TRBV20-1,TGCAGTGCTAGTCTTCAGCTCGGGGTAGAGACCCAGTACTTC,CSASLQLGVETQYF